What follows are 29 T cell receptor beta chains derived from one specimen sequenced in a study of T cell responses to AZD1222 COVID-19 vaccine (dated by TCRdb to the early 2020s). This specimen's time point label, interpreted: baseline before first vaccination. Library preparation was by the immunoSEQ multiplex PCR assay. Drawn from immuneACCESS, this table holds only the in-frame rearrangements with V and J called that TCRdb kept. Clones are partly lost; checked studies trace under half to an unresolved V gene and leave the rest unexplained. Across this sample there are some 100,000 clones, with 88% seen only once. The ten largest account for about 1.7% of the sample. Material: peripheral blood, obtained on day 0 of AZD1222 vaccination. Source of these receptors: an adult in good health.

The genes are TRBV6-5 and TRBJ1-1, with 7 bases matching TRBD1. Germline lookup yields CDR1 MNHEY and CDR2 SVGAGI. V was clipped by 10 bases and J by 6 bases; unmatched bases: 14. This CDR3 spans 14 amino acids. The CDR3 sequence is CATSPGGGSSEAFF. The CDR3 coding sequence is TGTGCCACCTCACCAGGGGGGGGTTCCTCTGAAGCTTTCTTT.

The genes are TRBV6-5 and TRBJ1-4; maybe TRBD1 (5 bases). Germline V CDR1 and CDR2: MNHEY, SVGAGI. V lost 6 bases and J lost 2, with 10 bases in between. The CDR3 is 14 residues long. This CDR3 is CASRGTGTNEKLFF. The CDR3, as DNA: TGTGCCAGCAGGGGGACCGGTACTAATGAAAAACTGTTTTTT.

The chain employs TRBV19 and TRBJ1-5; D unresolved. The CDR3 sequence is 13 residues long. CDR1 is LNHDA, CDR2 SQIVND, per germline (reference sequence). With 7 bases removed from V and 6 bases from J, the gap between germline ends came to 13 bases. The CDR3 bases are TGTGCCAGTAATTCGGCCTGGGGTCAGCCCCAGCATTTT. Translated, it gives CASNSAWGQPQHF.

The chain uses TRBV19 and TRBJ1-1; D gene uncertain. Trimming took off 3 bases at V and 3 bases at J, with 5 bases between the two ends. CDR3 size: 12 residues. CDR1 and CDR2 (germline): LNHDA, SQIVND (reference sequence). The CDR3 nucleotides are TGTGCCAGTAGTATGGGGTACACTGAAGCTTTCTTT. Amino acid sequence: CASSMGYTEAFF.

The V call is TRBV11-3, the J call TRBJ2-1; 16 bases align to TRBD2. Germline loops: CDR1 SGHNT, CDR2 YENEEA. Trimming cost V 10 bases and J 10 bases; bases outside gene matches: 10. The CDR3 covers 15 residues. DNA for the CDR3: TGTGCCATCACCGGGACTAGCGGGAGGGCTGAGGAGCAGTTCTTC. Its protein is CAITGTSGRAEEQFF.

The chain is built from TRBV9 and TRBJ2-3; D ambiguous. V was pared by 0 bases and J by 6 bases, with 14 bases between. This CDR3 has 15 residues. From germline, CDR1 is SGDLS and CDR2 YYNGEE. CDR3 nucleotide sequence: TGTGCCAGCAGCGTAGTCCCGGTGGGTCGGGATACGCAGTATTTT. Its translation is CASSVVPVGRDTQYF. Together with reference TRBV9 and TRBJ2-3, the CDR3 gives the full variable domain: DSGVTQTPKHLITATGQRVTLRCSPRSGDLSVYWYQQSLDQGLQFLIQYYNGEERAKGNILERFSAQQFPDLHSELNLSSLELGDSALYFCASSVVPVGRDTQYFGPGTRLTVL.

This clone appeared a single time. Germline is not matched at one junction end, which may reflect a read error. J is TRBJ1-2 and V is TRBV7-3; D is unclear. Germline V gene sequence: CDR1 SGHTA, CDR2 FQGTGA. This CDR3 region has 15 residues. For the CDR3, the DNA is TGTGCCAGCAGCTTATTTCCCGCAGGAAACTCTGGCTACACCTTC. This codes for CASSLFPAGNSGYTF. Supplemented by reference TRBV7-3 and TRBJ1-2, the full variable domain reads GAGVSQTPSNKVTEKGKYVELRCDPISGHTALYWYRQSLGQGPEFLIYFQGTGAADDSGLPNDRFFAVRPEGSVSTLKIQRTERGDSAVYLCASSLFPAGNSGYTFGSGTRLTVV.

This clone was detected once. The chain has TRBV5-1 and TRBJ2-7; a weak D match, TRBD2 (6 bases). The CDR3 runs to 14 residues. Germline V gene data show CDR1 as SGHRS and CDR2 as YFSETQ. V lost 0 bases and J 1 base, leaving 8 bases between the germline ends. CDR3 amino acids: CASSLAGTSYEQYF. The CDR3 nucleotides are TGCGCCAGCAGCTTGGCCGGGACTTCCTACGAGCAGTACTTC.

This chain connects TRBV28 to TRBJ1-3, with 7 positions matching TRBD1. The CDR3 length is 17 residues. Losses at the gene ends were 1 base for V and 0 bases for J; bases not matched to a gene: 6. The germline CDR1 and CDR2 sequences are MDHEN and SYDVKM. The CDR3 coding sequence is TGTGCCAGCAGTTTATACCCGGGACAGAACTCTGGAAACACCATATATTTT. It is translated as CASSLYPGQNSGNTIYF.

V gene TRBV19 combines with J gene TRBJ1-1; the D gene is possibly TRBD1 (5 bases). Trimming took off 5 bases at V and 5 bases at J, with 18 bases between the two ends. This CDR3 has 15 amino acids. Germline CDR1 reads LNHDA; CDR2 reads SQIVND (reference sequence). The DNA for the CDR3 is TGTGCCAGTAGTTTCAACGACAGATGGAATACTGAAGCTTTCTTT. Translated: CASSFNDRWNTEAFF.

The chain combines TRBV27 with TRBJ2-7; D may correspond to TRBD1 or TRBD2 (5 bases each). This CDR3 contains 15 residues. Trimming pared 3 bases from V and 0 bases from J, leaving 12 bases between. Looked up from germline, CDR1 is MNHEY and CDR2 is SMNVEV (reference sequence). CDR3 bases: TGTGCCAGCAGTTTCGGAACGGGGCACTCCTACGAGCAGTACTTC. Its protein product is CASSFGTGHSYEQYF.

The chain combines TRBV5-1 with TRBJ2-7; tentative D call: TRBD2 (6 bases). Germline V gene data show CDR1 as SGHRS and CDR2 as YFSETQ. The length of the CDR3 is 15 residues. V was clipped by 1 base and J by 7 bases, with 18 bases between them. This CDR3 is CASSLSSGEAREQYF. The CDR3 DNA is TGCGCCAGCAGCTTGAGTTCGGGAGAGGCGCGTGAGCAGTACTTC.

V and J are TRBV28 and TRBJ2-5; 10 bases map to TRBD2. J was trimmed by 4 bases and V by 6 bases; bases with no gene match: 11. The CDR3 totals 16 residues. Germline assignment: CDR1 MDHEN and CDR2 SYDVKM. In nucleotides, the CDR3 is TGTGCCAGCAGCATCGCTAGCGGGAGAGGGGGAGAGACCCAGTACTTC. Amino acid sequence: CASSIASGRGGETQYF. The full variable domain, with the rest looked up from reference TRBV28 and TRBJ2-5, is DVKVTQSSRYLVKRTGEKVFLECVQDMDHENMFWYRQDPGLGLRLIYFSYDVKMKEKGDIPEGYSVSREKKERFSLILESASTNQTSMYLCASSIASGRGGETQYFGPGTRLLVL.

The rearrangement uses TRBV28 and TRBJ2-7, with 14 bases aligning to TRBD2. The CDR3 runs to 17 residues. Germline V lookup: CDR1 MDHEN, CDR2 SYDVKM. V was pared by 6 bases and J by 4 bases, with 11 bases of the junction left unmatched. The DNA for the CDR3 is TGTGCCAGCAGCTACGGACTAGCGGGAGGAGGGTTATACGAGCAGTACTTC. The encoded protein is CASSYGLAGGGLYEQYF. Drawing the rest from reference TRBV28 and TRBJ2-7, the complete variable domain is DVKVTQSSRYLVKRTGEKVFLECVQDMDHENMFWYRQDPGLGLRLIYFSYDVKMKEKGDIPEGYSVSREKKERFSLILESASTNQTSMYLCASSYGLAGGGLYEQYFGPGTRLTVT.

This clone was observed a few times. The J gene is TRBJ2-5, the V gene TRBV5-1; 10 bases fit TRBD2. The ends lost 4 bases at V and 5 bases at J; junction bases unmatched: 5. From germline, CDR1 is SGHRS and CDR2 YFSETQ. CDR3 length: 14 residues. The CDR3 DNA reads as TGCGCCAGCAGCGCAGCGGGAGGGAAGGAGACCCAGTACTTC. It yields the protein CASSAAGGKETQYF.

The J gene is TRBJ2-2, the V gene TRBV11-2, with D perhaps TRBD2 (5 bases). V lost 0 bases, J lost 3 bases, and 11 bases lay in between. This CDR3 has 16 amino acids. The germline V gene encodes CDR1 SGHAT and CDR2 FQNNGV. CDR3: CASSLDRGRHTGELFF. The CDR3 DNA sequence: TGTGCCAGCAGCTTAGATCGAGGGCGGCACACCGGGGAGCTGTTTTTT.

The chain employs TRBV6-5 and TRBJ2-7; weak D call: TRBD2 (5 bases). Germline loops: CDR1 MNHEY, CDR2 SVGAGI. CDR3 length: 11 residues. The V end lost 5 bases, the J end lost 7 bases, and 9 bases lay between the germline ends. CDR3 nucleotides: TGTGCCAGCAGTAAACTAGGGGAGCAGTACTTC. This encodes CASSKLGEQYF.

This sequence joins TRBV3-1 (or the pseudogene TRBV3-2) and TRBJ2-3; a weak D match, TRBD2 (5 bases). The CDR3 is made up of 12 amino acids. The V end was cut by 2 bases, the J end by 8 bases, with 8 bases between. The germline V gene encodes CDR1 LGHDT and CDR2 YNNKEL (reference sequence). The CDR3 protein is CASSQRESTQYF. The CDR3 coding sequence is TGTGCCAGCAGCCAAAGGGAGAGTACGCAGTATTTT.

V is TRBV10-2 and J is TRBJ2-3, with D possibly TRBD1 on 6 matching bases. CDR3 length: 15 residues. V was pared by 4 bases and J by 2 bases, with 13 bases between. CDR1 is WSHSY, CDR2 SAAADI, per germline. The CDR3 reads CASSAGRGLTDTQYF. The CDR3 DNA follows: TGCGCCAGCAGTGCGGGCAGGGGCCTCACAGATACGCAGTATTTT.

This rearrangement joins TRBV15 to TRBJ2-3; TRBD1 agrees at 7 bases. The CDR3 extends over 16 amino acids. The ends lost 0 bases at V and 1 base at J; junction bases unmatched: 4. Germline loops: CDR1 LNHNV, CDR2 YYDKDF (reference sequence). CDR3 bases: TGTGCCACCAGCAGAGAATCAGGACAGGGCACAGATACGCAGTATTTT. As protein: CATSRESGQGTDTQYF.

The rearrangement joins TRBV11-2 to TRBJ2-7; possible D gene TRBD1, 6 bases. CDR3 length equals 14 residues. V was pared by 1 base and J by 2 bases, with 9 bases between. The germline V gene encodes CDR1 SGHAT and CDR2 FQNNGV. CDR3 in amino acids: CASSLVEGAYEQYF. The CDR3 nucleotides read TGTGCCAGCAGCTTAGTCGAGGGGGCCTACGAGCAGTACTTC.

The rearrangement links TRBV7-8 to TRBJ2-4; 9 nucleotides line up with TRBD1. V gave up 5 bases and J gave up 4 bases; unmatched junction bases: 9. Germline V CDR1 and CDR2: SGHVS, FQNEAQ. This CDR3 spans 16 amino acids. CDR3 nucleotide sequence: TGTGCCAGCAGCCGGAGAGGACAGGGGTCAAAAAACATTCAGTACTTC. Residues: CASSRRGQGSKNIQYF.

The DNA for the CDR3 is TGTGCCAGCAGCTCACATCAGGGCAATCAGCCCCAGCATTTT. Translation gives CASSSHQGNQPQHF. The gene calls are TRBV7-9 and TRBJ1-5; D is unclear. Germline V gene lookup returns CDR1 SEHNR and CDR2 FQNEAQ (reference sequence). This CDR3 contains 14 residues. V was shortened by 4 bases and J by 2 bases, with 9 bases between the two germline ends.

The chain couples TRBV4-1 to TRBJ1-6, with D hard to call. V was clipped by 3 bases and J by 8 bases, with 14 bases between them. CDR1 is MGHRA and CDR2 is YSYEKL in the germline V gene. The CDR3 length is 15 residues. The CDR3 DNA sequence: TGCGCCAGCAGCCAGCTAGGTGCCCCGGATTCACCCCTCCACTTT. This encodes CASSQLGAPDSPLHF.

The chain combines TRBV7-4 with TRBJ1-4; D not certain. Germline CDR1 reads SGHVT; CDR2 reads SQSDAQ. The CDR3 has 17 residues. V shed 5 bases and J shed 0 bases, with 16 bases lying between them. The CDR3 coding sequence is TGTGCCAGCAGCCACTCGAACAACTGTGCAACTAATGAAAAACTGTTTTTT. Translation: CASSHSNNCATNEKLFF.

This chain links TRBV12-3 or TRBV12-4 with TRBJ1-2; D is unresolved. V was cut by 3 bases and J by 0 bases, with 5 bases left in between. This CDR3 is built from 13 residues. The CDR3 bases are TGTGCCAGCAGTTTCGGAGCTAACTATGGCTACACCTTC. Translation gives CASSFGANYGYTF.

The genes are TRBV6-5 and TRBJ1-4; D is unclear. The germline CDR1 and CDR2 sequences are MNHEY and SVGAGI. The germline V and J ends were trimmed by 8 bases and 4 bases, with 11 bases remaining between them. This CDR3 contains 13 residues. The CDR3 bases are TGTGCCAGCCGGGCTGCGGGTAATGAAAAACTGTTTTTT. Amino acid sequence: CASRAAGNEKLFF.

This chain uses TRBV3-1 (or the pseudogene TRBV3-2) with TRBJ2-1; D is unclear. Germline V gene data show CDR1 as LGHDT and CDR2 as YNNKEL (reference sequence). CDR3 length equals 19 residues. Deletions cut 0 bases from V and 4 bases from J, with 22 bases between. This CDR3 is CASSQEIRPAGLGYNEQFF. The CDR3 bases are TGTGCCAGCAGCCAAGAAATCAGGCCGGCCGGCCTGGGGTACAATGAGCAGTTCTTC.

The chain uses TRBV15 and TRBJ2-6; D gene unclear. The CDR3 has 15 amino acids. Trimming took off 8 bases at V and 0 bases at J, with 11 bases between the two ends. Germline V gives CDR1 LNHNV, CDR2 YYDKDF (reference sequence). The CDR3 DNA reads TGTGCCACCGCCAAAGGAACCTCTGGGGCCAACGTCCTGACTTTC. Amino acid sequence: CATAKGTSGANVLTF.